The 17 T cell receptor beta chains given below trace back to one sample, sequenced in a study of CD8 T cells in ankylosing spondylitis listed by TCRdb under 2017. The study at large found these results: A TCR beta motif made up of several highly homologous amino acid variants appeared to be characteristic of blood from ankylosing spondylitis patients.

No antigen has been assigned to these receptors. Library prep was done by 5' RACE. The run used an Illumina HiSeq 2500. TCRdb ran its own pipeline on the public reads, namely fastp trimming at Q25 and MiXCR clone calling, and kept in-frame beta chains. Each entry is one CDR3 protein sequence, shown with its most common DNA and genes. The sample data list a few hundred thousand distinct CDR3 sequences, and less than 9.5% of these were observed just once. The top ten hold about 14% of the sample. Sample: blood, either unsorted or a sorted T cell fraction (not recorded which). All receptors derive from a male donor with ankylosing spondylitis.

This clonotype was seen only a few times. This CDR3 reads CASSYGTGSAGELFF. The CDR3 DNA reads TGTGCCAGCAGTTACGGAACAGGGTCCGCCGGGGAGCTGTTTTTT. The chain recombines TRBV6-5 with TRBJ2-2, with D perhaps TRBD1 (6 bases). The CDR3 consists of 15 residues. Trimming took 2 bases from V and 6 from J, leaving 13 bases between them. The V gene's germline CDR1 is MNHEY and CDR2 SVGAGI.

This clonotype occurred a few times. The rearrangement uses TRBV6-1 and TRBJ2-3, with D tentatively TRBD1 (6 bases). Germline-derived CDR1 and CDR2 are MNHNS and SASEGT. This CDR3 spans 13 amino acids. Trimming left V 6 bases short and J 6 bases short, with 13 bases between. In nucleotides, the CDR3 is TGTGCCAGCAGCCGCAGGGGTGATGATACGCAGTATTTT. Amino acids: CASSRRGDDTQYF.

In its sample, this clonotype was seen many times. The V gene is TRBV3-1, the J gene TRBJ2-1; D is perhaps TRBD1 or TRBD2 (5 bases each). V lost 3 bases to trimming and J lost 9 bases, with 9 bases between them. This CDR3 is built from 12 residues. CDR1 is LGHDT and CDR2 is YNNKEL in the germline V gene (reference sequence). DNA of the CDR3: TGTGCCAGCAGCCATGCCGGGACTGAGCAGTTCTTC. As protein: CASSHAGTEQFF.

This clonotype was found a few times. The V and J genes are TRBV12-3 or TRBV12-4 and TRBJ2-1; tentatively, D is TRBD2 (6 bases). The CDR3 contains 17 residues. V was clipped by 5 bases and J by 10 bases, with 27 bases between them. As DNA, the CDR3 is TGTGCCAGCAGTCCCCGGAGGGTAGCGGACCCCTCGGCCGAGCAGTTCTTC. Translating it yields CASSPRRVADPSAEQFF.

This sequence joins TRBV12-3 or TRBV12-4 and TRBJ1-1; D not resolved. The CDR3 extends over 14 amino acids. V lost 4 bases and J lost 2, with 11 bases in between. The CDR3 region is CASSSERVNTEAFF. CDR3 DNA sequence: TGTGCCAGCAGTTCCGAGCGGGTCAACACTGAAGCTTTCTTT.

The rearrangement joins TRBV27 to TRBJ2-7, with D perhaps TRBD1 (8 bases). The CDR3 is made up of 12 amino acids. The germline V gene encodes CDR1 MNHEY and CDR2 SMNVEV (reference sequence). Trimming pared 9 bases from V and 9 bases from J, leaving 18 bases between. The CDR3 protein is CASGGGQDGQYF. CDR3 sequence (DNA): TGTGCCAGTGGGGGGGGACAGGACGGGCAGTACTTC.

This clonotype was seen more than once but under ten times. The gene calls are TRBV7-2 and TRBJ2-7, with 8 bases lining up with TRBD1. Germline CDR1 is SGHTA and CDR2 is FQGNSA. The V gene end was trimmed by 0 bases and the J gene end by 3 bases; junction bases not matched to a gene: 10. This CDR3 contains 17 residues. The chain's CDR3 is CASSLAPITGGHYEQYF. The CDR3 region has the DNA TGTGCCAGCAGCTTAGCGCCGATAACAGGGGGTCACTACGAGCAGTACTTC.

In this sample, this clonotype turned up many times. The rearrangement uses TRBV7-9 and TRBJ2-1; the D is unclear. The V gene lost 8 bases and the J gene lost 0 bases, with 11 bases spanning the gap. The germline V gene encodes CDR1 SEHNR and CDR2 FQNEAQ (reference sequence). This CDR3 is built from 14 residues. CDR3 in amino acids: CASSPRASYNEQFF. As DNA, the CDR3 is TGTGCCAGCTCACCACGGGCCTCCTACAATGAGCAGTTCTTC.

The chain has TRBV28 and TRBJ2-7, with 9 bases lining up with TRBD1. The CDR3 is made up of 16 amino acids. Germline V gene data show CDR1 as MDHEN and CDR2 as SYDVKM. With 6 bases clipped from V and 3 bases from J, the junction kept 12 bases outside the gene matches. This CDR3 is CASSSPTGGLIYEQYF. CDR3 in DNA: TGTGCCAGCAGCTCCCCGACAGGGGGACTAATCTACGAGCAGTACTTC.

The DNA for the CDR3 is TGTGCCAGCAGACTGGGAGAGCTCGGGCAAGAGACCCAGTACTTC. This gives the protein CASRLGELGQETQYF. V is TRBV28 and J is TRBJ2-5; tentatively, D is TRBD2 (5 bases). Trimming removed 6 bases at V and 2 bases at J, with 16 bases between. The CDR3 has 15 residues. The germline V gene has CDR1 MDHEN and CDR2 SYDVKM.

This clonotype was observed a handful of times. The rearrangement uses TRBV7-9 and TRBJ2-1; no definite D call. Per the germline V gene, CDR1 is SEHNR and CDR2 is FQNEAQ (reference sequence). V lost 2 bases and J lost 9, with 11 bases in between. This CDR3 has 13 amino acids. CDR3 loop: CASSLSQTFEQFF. Written as DNA, the CDR3 is TGTGCCAGCAGCTTATCCCAAACTTTTGAGCAGTTCTTC.

This clonotype was seen a handful of times. The chain uses TRBV27 and TRBJ2-7, with TRBD2 matching 7 bases. Germline loops: CDR1 MNHEY, CDR2 SMNVEV (reference sequence). The V gene end was trimmed by 8 bases and the J gene end by 2 bases; junction bases not matched to a gene: 0. The CDR3 covers 11 residues. The CDR3 sequence: CASGRAYEQYF. DNA of the CDR3: TGTGCCAGCGGGAGGGCCTACGAGCAGTACTTC.

This clonotype was picked up a small number of times. The rearrangement uses TRBV15 and TRBJ2-7; no definite D call. V was shortened by 9 bases and J by 0 bases, with 18 bases between the two germline ends. The CDR3 extends over 15 amino acids. Germline V CDR1 and CDR2: LNHNV, YYDKDF (reference sequence). CDR3 coding DNA: TGTGCCACGAGCGCCCCGGCCCCTTTCTCCTACGAGCAGTACTTC. It yields the protein CATSAPAPFSYEQYF.

This chain links TRBV5-6 with TRBJ2-3; 7 bases are shared with TRBD1. The germline V gene encodes CDR1 SGHDT and CDR2 YYEEEE. There are 13 residues in the CDR3. V trimming: 2 bases; J trimming: 9 bases; junction bases outside the gene matches: 6. CDR3 coding DNA: TGTGCCAGCAGCTTCCTACAGGGGCCGACGCAGTATTTT. Its translation is CASSFLQGPTQYF.

The gene calls are TRBV20-1 and TRBJ1-5, with D unresolved. CDR3 size: 14 residues. The V end lost 6 bases, the J end lost 4 bases, and 16 bases lay between the germline ends. Germline CDR1 is DFQATT and CDR2 is SNEGSKA (reference sequence). The CDR3 nucleotides read TGCAGTGCCAGCCCCACCAATAGGAATCAGCCCCAGCATTTT. Translating gives CSASPTNRNQPQHF.

This clonotype appeared many times. The genes are TRBV7-9 and TRBJ2-7; no firm D call. The CDR3 runs 15 residues. Trimming left V 5 bases short and J 1 base short, with 15 bases between. The germline V gene encodes CDR1 SEHNR and CDR2 FQNEAQ (reference sequence). Here the CDR3 DNA reads TGTGCCAGCAGCCCACTCACGGCGCAGTCCTACGAGCAGTACTTC. Its translation is CASSPLTAQSYEQYF.

This clonotype was counted between two and nine times. V is TRBV4-3 and J is TRBJ2-3, with 9 bases aligning to TRBD2. In germline, CDR1 is LGHNA, CDR2 YSLEER. V shed 0 bases and J 5 bases; nucleotides not matched to a gene: 12. This CDR3 spans 18 amino acids. The CDR3 DNA follows: TGCGCCAGCAGCCAAGAAAGGATGGCGGGAGGGCATGGAGATACGCAGTATTTT. Amino acids: CASSQERMAGGHGDTQYF.